This TCR beta chain was identified in a study of blood T cells in healthy people across ages. Of note for this clonotype: No antigen is known for it.

Study-wide results and caveats: Both naive CD4+ cell counts and diversity were greater in long-lived donors than in aged donors.

Per germline, CDR1 SGHDN and CDR2 FVKESK. The CDR3 contains 15 residues. V shed 6 bases and J 9 bases; nucleotides not matched to a gene: 11. For the second PCR, which ran for about 6 to 11 cycles, a sample-barcoded 5' primer and a J-beta primer mix were used. Each cDNA molecule received a tag from a template-switch adaptor that had 12 random nucleotides. TCRdb redid the calling of the 5' RACE reads with MiXCR, one entry per CDR3 protein. The sample lists more than 900,000 distinct CDR3 sequences, about 28% occurring once. A further study also used this sample, focusing on T cells of mothers and their children. That study reports: Versus unrelated pairs, overlap was slightly higher in related mother-child pairs, without reaching significance.

The sequence came from a woman aged 40 to 50 in good health. Sequencing input: blood. The chain recombines TRBV14 with TRBJ2-1, with 10 bases aligning to TRBD2. CDR3 region: CASRPSGGAGSEQFF. The CDR3 nucleotides are TGTGCCAGCAGACCCAGCGGGGGGGCCGGGAGTGAGCAGTTCTTC.